This T cell receptor beta chain derives from a study of blood T cell repertoires in COVID-19 (dated by TCRdb to 2018 to 2020). Background on the whole study: Samples from collaborators originated in the United States, Italy and Spain and spanned both the acute and convalescent phases of COVID-19. The dataset comprised deeply sampled blood TCRbeta repertoires from subjects exposed to, actively infected with, or recovered from COVID-19. HLA class I and class II types, where available, came from metadata supplied by the sample provider rather than from assay-based typing. Sample metadata almost always included a de-identified subject ID, COVID-19 status, age in years and sex. Samples were obtained from the ongoing ImmuneRACE study (first 160 participants) and from 1,200 or so subjects provided by 6 global collaborators. The prospective study material was composed of cDNA or gDNA derived from T cells, B-cell-depleted T cells, or PBMCs. A freely available public database, intended as a resource for researchers studying the immune response to SARS-CoV-2, is where the repertoires were released. On the study overall, not on this receptor specifically: Clinical and demographic metadata were provided uncurated, with the amount varying by source and participant.

The CDR3 runs 14 amino acids, cysteine and phenylalanine included. Kept here is only the CDR3 DNA, which spans 42 bases and is read in frame from base 1. V is cut by 3 bases and J by 1 base, and the space between the germline ends is 9 bases. The CDR1 and CDR2 encoded by the germline V gene (reference sequence) are LNHDA and SQIVND. TCRbeta CDR3 regions were amplified from genomic DNA by means of the immunoSEQ Assay, a bias-controlled multiplex PCR. Processing in the source paper ran as follows. Within the assay, amplification of reference gene primers was used to estimate how many nucleated cells each sample contained. To quantify the absolute abundance of each unique TCRbeta CDR3 rearrangement, sequence reads were collapsed and filtered. Productive Simpson clonality was computed per sample as the square root of Simpson's diversity index over productive rearrangements. What TCRdb holds here is the immuneACCESS table cut down to in-frame rearrangements. Part of the clones is not present; checked against another copy, under half of the missing clones reflect an unresolved V gene, and the others are unexplained. V and J calls and clone size are as listed in that table; D and trimming were resolved from the DNA. Present in this sample are over 60,000 clones, around 80% of which were seen just once. The ten largest clones add up to over 8.5% of the sample.

Points on this clone: Its antigen is still unknown. No clone much larger than this one lies a single base away; base qualities are absent.

The collaborating institutions used their own protocols to collect whole blood in K2EDTA tubes. For TCRbeta analysis, collaborator samples were shipped as frozen whole blood, as isolated PBMCs, or as DNA extracted from either sample type. The chain links TRBV19 with TRBJ1-1; the D gene cannot be named for sure. Sequencing was performed on peripheral blood. This TCR derives from a human donor in a cohort sampled during active COVID-19. The CDR3 region reads CASSMIPGNTEAFF. The nucleotides are TGTGCCAGTAGTATGATCCCCGGGAACACTGAAGCTTTCTTT.